The 7 T cell receptor beta chains presented below share a single source sample, sequenced in a study of metastatic and nonmetastatic thyroid tumors. TCRdb reprocessed the PCR reads via MiXCR. The data hold about 38,000 clones, with roughly 26% observed a single time. Every patient was untreated before thyroid surgery. The sequenced material came from blood. The receptors shown here come from a female donor with papillary thyroid cancer or a benign thyroid nodule (not recorded which). Some clones in this sample may be carry-over from other donors' samples.

Concerning this clone: Distinct nucleotide sequences in the sample also encode this CDR3. CDR3 in DNA: TGTGCCAGCATCCCCGCGGGGCTGGTCGCTTACGAGCAGTACTTC. Its protein product is CASIPAGLVAYEQYF. The rearrangement joins TRBV7-9 to TRBJ2-7; D is possibly TRBD2 (6 bases). Per germline, CDR1 SEHNR and CDR2 FQNEAQ (reference sequence). Trimming took 7 bases from V and 4 from J, leaving 20 bases between them. CDR3 size: 15 residues.

This clone came up many times. The chain is built from TRBV5-1 and TRBJ2-3; weak D call: TRBD2 (5 bases). CDR3 length: 15 amino acids. The germline V and J ends were trimmed by 0 bases and 1 base, with 9 bases remaining between them. Germline values: CDR1 SGHRS, CDR2 YFSETQ. CDR3 protein: CASSLDLGGTDTQYF. CDR3 DNA sequence: TGCGCCAGCAGCTTGGATCTCGGGGGCACAGATACGCAGTATTTT. Full variable domain (missing parts from reference TRBV5-1 and TRBJ2-3): KAGVTQTPRYLIKTRGQQVTLSCSPISGHRSVSWYQQTPGQGLQFLFEYFSETQRNKGNFPGRFSGRQFSNSRSEMNVSTLELGDSALYLCASSLDLGGTDTQYFGPGTRLTVL.

The V gene is TRBV30, the J gene TRBJ1-1; no clear D gene. Germline lookup yields CDR1 GTSNPN and CDR2 SVGIG (reference sequence). The CDR3 covers 14 residues. Between the trimmed V and J ends, which lost 6 bases and 2 bases, there was a span of 16 bases. CDR3 protein: CACSKNVPNTEAFF. CDR3 nucleotide sequence: TGTGCCTGTAGTAAGAACGTACCTAACACTGAAGCTTTCTTT.

This clone came up a few times. The genes are TRBV28 and TRBJ2-4, with TRBD2 matching over 7 bases. The ends lost 5 bases at V and 6 bases at J; junction bases unmatched: 7. Germline V gene data show CDR1 as MDHEN and CDR2 as SYDVKM. The CDR3 is made up of 14 amino acids. CDR3 nucleotides: TGTGCCAGCAGTAGCGGGGTCCTGAGAAACATTCAGTACTTC. It specifies CASSSGVLRNIQYF.

The sample holds many counts of this clone. The CDR3 here is CSARVPSYEQYF. CDR3 nucleotide sequence: TGCAGTGCTAGAGTCCCTTCCTACGAGCAGTACTTC. This chain links TRBV20-1 with TRBJ2-7; no definite D call. Trimming cost V 1 base and J 1 base, with 5 bases left between them. Germline CDR1 and CDR2: DFQATT and SNEGSKA (reference sequence). The CDR3 is 12 amino acids.

In this sample, this clone turned up many times. The J gene is TRBJ2-1, the V gene TRBV30; no reliable D call. This CDR3 comprises 11 residues. CDR1 and CDR2 from the germline V gene are GTSNPN and SVGIG (reference sequence). V lost 2 bases, J lost 6 bases, and 5 bases lay in between. The DNA for the CDR3 is TGTGCCTGGAGTTCATCCAATGAGCAGTTCTTC. It encodes CAWSSSNEQFF.

The chain uses TRBV6-2 or TRBV6-3 and TRBJ2-2; TRBD1 might be the D (7 bases). The CDR3 sequence is 14 residues long. Trimming took 7 bases from V and 5 from J, leaving 14 bases between them. The germline V gene has CDR1 MNHEY and CDR2 SVGEGT. CDR3 nucleotides: TGTGCCAGCACCCAGGGGGGAGAGACCGGGGAGCTGTTTTTT. It specifies CASTQGGETGELFF.